This T cell receptor beta chain was obtained from a study of T cell changes during pregnancy in multiple sclerosis (dated by TCRdb to 2018 to 2020). Regarding the complete study: In women with multiple sclerosis, the researchers looked at how the T cell repertoire shifted as pregnancy progressed.

Library construction relied on the immunoSEQ multiplex PCR assay. TCRdb provides this immuneACCESS table in a form limited to in-frame rearrangements. Some clones are lacking; in checked studies, under half of them reflect an unresolved V gene, and why the rest are absent is not known. The sample table shows approximately 70,000 clones, and about 90% are seen once. The ten largest clones capture 1.5% to 2% of the sample. On this clone: This receptor's antigen is unknown. No per-base quality is available; no much larger clone lies one base away.

V is shortened by 0 bases, J by 2 bases, and the region joining them spans 10 bases. The CDR3 numbers 15 residues from cysteine through phenylalanine. The retained sequence is limited to the CDR3, 45 bases, with the frame set at the first base. CDR1 and CDR2 are read off the germline V gene as SGHVS and FQNEAQ. Recombination linked TRBV7-8 to TRBJ2-5, with the D gene not confidently named. The receptor's source is a female donor in good health, enrolled as a control in a pregnancy study. Sequences were derived from peripheral blood, sampled in the first trimester of pregnancy. The CDR3 has the sequence CASSLAWSSQETQYF. Here is the DNA: TGTGCCAGCAGCTTAGCGTGGAGTTCTCAAGAGACCCAGTACTTC.